This TCR beta chain is drawn from a study of blood T cell repertoires in COVID-19. TCRdb keeps only in-frame clones here, not all; method: immunoSEQ multiplex PCR. This sample has under 100,000 clones, with 85% found just once. This clone is a singleton in its sample. Germline V gene data show CDR1 as SGHRS and CDR2 as YFSETQ. Trimming left V 0 bases short and J 8 bases short, with 12 bases between. CDR3 size: 14 residues. Sequencing was done on a sample of peripheral blood. The chain links TRBV5-1 to TRBJ1-5; D gene ambiguous. The clonotype comes from a woman in her seventies with active or convalescent COVID-19. The CDR3 coding sequence is TGCGCCAGCAGCTTGGTTCCTGGAGGGAAGCCCCAGCATTTT. Protein: CASSLVPGGKPQHF.